This T cell receptor (beta chain) was captured by sequencing in a study of T-cell reconstitution after alpha-beta-depleted transplantation in children. Overall study results and limits: T-cell counts and diversity at one year post-transplant came mainly from newly produced T cells. At around two months after transplant, the alpha-beta T cells were reportedly derived from several hundred expanded clones that came from non-depleted graft cells. Surviving recipient T cells and thymic progenitors underlay high day-60 TCRbeta diversity in some patients.

Unique molecular identifiers were built into the TCRbeta library. TCRdb called the PCR reads again in MiXCR, with one record for every CDR3 protein. The table shows about a million distinct CDR3 sequences, with around 30% occurring only once. This clonotype appeared many times. What it binds is not known. Trimming pared 4 bases from V and 4 bases from J, leaving 10 bases between. Germline lookup yields CDR1 KGHDR and CDR2 SFDVKD. The length of the CDR3 is 14 residues. The chain employs TRBV24-1 and TRBJ2-1; D is unresolved. Material: PBMCs, mostly from graft donor cells, obtained 360 days after TCRalphabeta/CD19-depleted stem cell transplant. The clonotype comes from a boy less than two years old who had a stem cell transplant for SCID, so the T cells may come from the graft donor. The CDR3 is CATSDPDTYNEQFF. The DNA of the CDR3 is TGTGCCACCAGTGACCCCGACACTTACAATGAGCAGTTCTTC.